A selection of T cell receptor beta chains follows, all from one sample in a study of cytomegalovirus exposure and HLA in healthy donors. Sequenced by immunoSEQ multiplex PCR; TCRdb stores in-frame clones only, minus some. This sample has roughly 100,000 clones, with roughly 70% found just once. Sequencing was carried out using PBMCs. The receptor set was obtained from a male donor in good health and CMV-seropositive. Each CDR3 is given with its conserved first and last residue. The D gene is left open where the match is weak. The listing skips clone size in some rows; elsewhere it reads once, few, many or a size class.

d_gene,v_gene,abundance,j_gene,CDR3aa,CDR3nt
TRBD1,TRBV4-1,NA,TRBJ2-7,CASSQHPQTGTGGYEQYF,TGCGCCAGCAGCCAGCATCCACAAACGGGGACAGGGGGCTACGAGCAGTACTTC
NA,TRBV7-2,NA,TRBJ1-2,CASSVTGPHNYGYTF,TGTGCCAGCAGCGTAACAGGGCCTCATAACTATGGCTACACCTTC
NA,TRBV7-9,few,TRBJ1-4,CASSLQGEKLFF,TGTGCCAGCAGCTTACAGGGTGAAAAACTGTTTTTT
NA,TRBV11-2,NA,TRBJ2-1,CASSLDRGGNEQFF,TGTGCCAGCAGCTTAGATAGAGGCGGAAATGAGCAGTTCTTC
NA,TRBV4-2,NA,TRBJ1-2,CASSQDPYGYTF,TGTGCCAGCAGCCAAGACCCATATGGCTACACCTTC
NA,TRBV9,NA,TRBJ1-5,CASSEGGTYQPQHF,TGTGCCAGCAGCGAGGGAGGCACTTATCAGCCCCAGCATTTT
NA,TRBV2,few,TRBJ2-2,CASKRTGNTGELFF,TGTGCCAGCAAGAGAACAGGGAACACCGGGGAGCTGTTTTTT
TRBD2,TRBV27,NA,TRBJ2-4,CASSPPPASGRGNIQYF,TGTGCCAGCAGTCCTCCCCCGGCTAGCGGGAGGGGAAACATTCAGTACTTC
TRBD2,TRBV5-4,NA,TRBJ2-2,CASSLGTSGYTGELFF,TGTGCCAGCAGCTTGGGGACTAGCGGATACACCGGGGAGCTGTTTTTT
TRBD1,TRBV6-1,once,TRBJ1-5,CASQTGTGGGPQHF,TGTGCCAGTCAAACTGGGACAGGGGGTGGGCCCCAGCATTTT
NA,TRBV27,NA,TRBJ1-2,CASSSSGVRNYGYPF,TGTGCCAGCAGTAGCTCGGGGGTGAGGAACTATGGCTACCCCTTC
TRBD2,TRBV28,NA,TRBJ2-3,CASSFFGLAGGRDTQYF,TGTGCCAGCAGTTTCTTCGGGCTAGCGGGAGGGCGGGATACGCAGTATTTT
TRBD2,TRBV19,NA,TRBJ2-5,CASSIDSSGMYQETQYF,TGTGCCAGTAGTATAGATTCTAGCGGGATGTACCAAGAGACCCAGTACTTC
TRBD2,TRBV5-6,few,TRBJ2-3,CASQSSSGGTDTQYF,TGTGCCAGCCAATCTTCTAGCGGGGGCACAGATACGCAGTATTTT
TRBD2,TRBV10-3,NA,TRBJ2-1,CANSGLAGGVEQFF,TGTGCCAATTCGGGACTAGCGGGAGGGGTTGAGCAGTTCTTC
NA,TRBV4-3,few,TRBJ2-2,CASSQPQRGGVGGELFF,TGCGCCAGCAGCCAGCCTCAGAGAGGGGGGGTAGGCGGGGAGCTGTTTTTT
TRBD1,TRBV6-6,NA,TRBJ2-2,CASSYDRGRTGELFF,TGTGCCAGCAGTTACGACAGGGGGCGCACCGGGGAGCTGTTTTTT
NA,TRBV4-3,NA,TRBJ2-7,CASSQGSGPSYEQYF,TGCGCCAGCAGCCAAGGTTCAGGGCCCTCCTACGAGCAGTACTTC
NA,TRBV29-1,few,TRBJ2-2,CRGRQALNTGELFF,TGCAGGGGGCGACAGGCCTTGAACACCGGGGAGCTGTTTTTT
NA,TRBV30,NA,TRBJ1-1,CAWSAQGSEAFF,TGTGCCTGGAGTGCCCAGGGCAGTGAAGCTTTCTTT
TRBD1,TRBV7-2,NA,TRBJ1-1,CASSLVTGGINTEAFF,TGTGCCAGCAGCTTAGTAACAGGGGGTATAAACACTGAAGCTTTCTTT
TRBD1,TRBV14,few,TRBJ1-5,CASSLRTGTQPQHF,TGTGCCAGCAGCCTACGGACAGGGACTCAGCCCCAGCATTTT
NA,TRBV7-2,few,TRBJ1-2,CASSQDGYYGYTF,TGTGCCAGCAGCCAGGATGGGTACTATGGCTACACCTTC
NA,TRBV16,few,TRBJ1-3,CASSQQQAIGNTIYF,TGTGCCAGCAGCCAACAACAGGCAATTGGAAACACCATATATTTT
NA,TRBV5-1,NA,TRBJ2-7,CASSLASRGSAYEQYF,TGCGCCAGCAGCTTGGCCAGCAGGGGTTCGGCCTACGAGCAGTACTTC
NA,TRBV9,NA,TRBJ1-5,CASSPDPVMRGQPQHF,TGTGCCAGCAGCCCCGACCCTGTGATGAGAGGACAGCCCCAGCATTTT
NA,TRBV15,NA,TRBJ2-7,CATSRSPDSSYEQYF,TGTGCCACCAGCAGGTCCCCGGACAGCTCCTACGAGCAGTACTTC
TRBD2,TRBV15,NA,TRBJ2-7,CATSREGSGAIYEQYF,TGTGCCACCAGCAGAGAAGGTAGCGGGGCCATCTACGAGCAGTACTTC
TRBD1,TRBV6-1,NA,TRBJ2-7,CASSDRTGGYYEQYF,TGTGCCAGCAGCGACCGGACAGGGGGTTACTACGAGCAGTACTTC
NA,TRBV5-1,NA,TRBJ2-5,CASTLSNVGGETQYF,TGCGCCAGCACACTTTCCAATGTAGGGGGAGAGACCCAGTACTTC
NA,TRBV18,few,TRBJ1-4,CASSPPVVKEKLFF,TGTGCCAGCTCACCACCAGTAGTCAAGGAAAAACTGTTTTTT
NA,TRBV5-1,NA,TRBJ2-7,CASSLPGGIPGVSYEQYF,TGCGCCAGCAGCTTGCCCGGTGGGATCCCGGGGGTATCCTACGAGCAGTACTTC
TRBD2,TRBV11-1,once,TRBJ2-1,CASSLEVAGGDNEQFF,TGTGCCAGCAGCTTAGAAGTGGCGGGGGGGGACAATGAGCAGTTCTTC
TRBD2,TRBV9,NA,TRBJ2-1,CASSVAPGGQFF,TGTGCCAGCAGCGTAGCTCCGGGGGGGCAGTTCTTC
TRBD1,TRBV6-5,NA,TRBJ2-7,CASSYSLGGGEQYF,TGTGCCAGCAGTTACTCCCTAGGGGGCGGCGAGCAGTACTTC
NA,TRBV19,few,TRBJ1-4,CASRITGYGEKLFF,TGTGCCAGTAGGATAACAGGGTACGGTGAAAAACTGTTTTTT
NA,TRBV15,NA,TRBJ2-7,CATSRSDSSYEQYF,TGTGCCACCAGCAGATCGGACAGTAGCTACGAGCAGTACTTC
TRBD2,TRBV11-2,NA,TRBJ2-7,CASSIGPGLDPYEQYF,TGTGCCAGCAGCATAGGTCCCGGACTAGATCCTTACGAGCAGTACTTC
TRBD2,TRBV30,NA,TRBJ2-1,CAWERWTSGSGSSYNEQFF,TGTGCCTGGGAGAGATGGACTAGCGGGAGCGGGAGCAGCTACAATGAGCAGTTCTTC
TRBD1,TRBV14,NA,TRBJ2-5,CASSQGTGFSETQYF,TGTGCCAGCAGCCAAGGGACAGGGTTTTCGGAGACCCAGTACTTC
NA,TRBV2,NA,TRBJ1-1,CASSEPDTLTEAFF,TGTGCCAGCAGTGAGCCAGACACACTCACTGAAGCTTTCTTT
TRBD1,TRBV7-2,NA,TRBJ1-5,CASSPRRDRDQPQHF,TGTGCCAGCAGCCCTCGTCGGGACAGAGATCAGCCCCAGCATTTT
NA,TRBV19,NA,TRBJ1-3,CASSIARQSFSGNTIYF,TGTGCCAGTAGTATCGCCCGACAGTCATTCTCTGGAAACACCATATATTTT
NA,TRBV29-1,NA,TRBJ2-7,CSIATSTGPYGQYF,TGCAGCATTGCGACTTCGACCGGCCCTTACGGGCAGTACTTC
TRBD2,TRBV7-2,NA,TRBJ2-7,CASRGGNEQYF,TGTGCCAGCAGGGGGGGGAACGAGCAGTACTTC
TRBD2,TRBV7-2,few,TRBJ2-7,CASSSRLAKYEQYF,TGTGCCAGCAGCTCCAGACTAGCGAAATACGAGCAGTACTTC
TRBD1,TRBV19,NA,TRBJ1-1,CASSDRANTEAFF,TGTGCCAGTAGTGACAGGGCGAACACTGAAGCTTTCTTT
NA,TRBV19,few,TRBJ1-5,CASSIDPYSNQPQHF,TGTGCCAGTAGTATAGACCCTTATAGCAATCAGCCCCAGCATTTT
TRBD1,TRBV9,NA,TRBJ2-5,CASSAGTGGETQYF,TGTGCCAGCAGCGCCGGGACAGGGGGAGAGACCCAGTACTTC
TRBD1,TRBV5-4,NA,TRBJ1-2,CASSRPSGGPNYGYTF,TGTGCCAGCAGCCGTCCTTCAGGGGGTCCCAACTATGGCTACACCTTC
NA,TRBV29-1,NA,TRBJ2-1,CSVEGLMAGFNYNEQFF,TGCAGCGTTGAAGGTTTGATGGCAGGGTTCAACTACAATGAGCAGTTCTTC
TRBD2,TRBV6-5,NA,TRBJ2-3,CASRVAGSDTQYF,TGTGCCAGCAGAGTAGCGGGGTCAGATACGCAGTATTTT
NA,TRBV9,NA,TRBJ1-5,CASSPGTNQPQHF,TGTGCCAGCAGCCCCGGGACAAATCAGCCCCAGCATTTT
NA,TRBV6-6,NA,TRBJ2-2,CASGRGRTTGELFF,TGTGCCAGCGGAAGAGGCAGAACCACCGGGGAGCTGTTTTTT
NA,TRBV14,NA,TRBJ2-2,CASSQGGSRELFF,TGTGCCAGCAGCCAAGGAGGTAGCCGGGAGCTGTTTTTT
NA,TRBV21-1,NA,TRBJ1-2,CASSKARSGQGFSNYGYTF,TGTGCCAGCAGCAAAGCGCGATCAGGACAGGGATTTTCTAACTATGGCTACACCTTC
TRBD2,TRBV19,few,TRBJ2-3,CASSTGLDTPQYF,TGTGCCAGTAGTACCGGACTAGACACCCCGCAGTATTTT
TRBD2,TRBV28,NA,TRBJ2-3,CASSPTPGLARTDTQYF,TGTGCCAGCAGCCCTACTCCGGGACTAGCGCGCACAGATACGCAGTATTTT
TRBD2,TRBV19,once,TRBJ2-3,CASSRRGLLTDTQYF,TGTGCCAGTAGTAGAAGGGGACTACTAACAGATACGCAGTATTTT